This TCR beta chain was recorded in a study of cytomegalovirus exposure and HLA in healthy donors. CDR3 size: 16 residues. CDR1 and CDR2 (germline): SGHRS, YFSETQ. V lost 4 bases and J lost 2; bases outside the gene matches: 9. Produced via immunoSEQ multiplex PCR; TCRdb's table is partial and in-frame only. The table has some 120,000 clones, 70% to 90% seen once. The gene calls are TRBV5-1 and TRBJ2-1; 7 positions agree with TRBD2. Sequences were obtained from PBMCs. This clonotype was obtained from a woman younger than 35 in good health and CMV-seronegative. Here the CDR3 reads CASSPVPSGPYNEQFF. The CDR3 DNA sequence: TGCGCCAGCAGCCCAGTGCCTAGCGGACCCTACAATGAGCAGTTCTTC.